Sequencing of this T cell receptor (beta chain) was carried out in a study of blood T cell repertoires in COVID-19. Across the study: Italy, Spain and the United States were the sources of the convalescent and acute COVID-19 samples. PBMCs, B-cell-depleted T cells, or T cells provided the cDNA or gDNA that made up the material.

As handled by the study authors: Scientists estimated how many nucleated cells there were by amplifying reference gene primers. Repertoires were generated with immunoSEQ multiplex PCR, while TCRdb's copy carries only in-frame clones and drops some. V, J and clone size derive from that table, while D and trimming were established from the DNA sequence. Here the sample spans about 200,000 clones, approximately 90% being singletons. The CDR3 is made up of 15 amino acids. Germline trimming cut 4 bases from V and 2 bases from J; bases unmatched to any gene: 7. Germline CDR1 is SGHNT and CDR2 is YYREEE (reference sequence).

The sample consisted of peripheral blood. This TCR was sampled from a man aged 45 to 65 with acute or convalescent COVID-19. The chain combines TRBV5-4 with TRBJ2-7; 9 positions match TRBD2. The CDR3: CASSQVAGEAYEQYF. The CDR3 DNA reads TGTGCCAGCAGCCAAGTAGCGGGAGAGGCCTACGAGCAGTACTTC.